This is a list of T cell receptor beta chains from one sample in a study of CD8 T cells in ankylosing spondylitis. TCRdb reanalysed the 5' RACE reads using MiXCR and keeps one entry per CDR3 protein. Here the sample spans hundreds of thousands of distinct CDR3 sequences, roughly 20% being singletons. Sequencing was performed on blood, either unsorted or a sorted T cell fraction (not recorded which). Every receptor here comes from a male donor with ankylosing spondylitis or in good health (not recorded which). Each CDR3 is given with its conserved first and last residue. D genes are given only for firm matches. Some rows have no size entry. The others give once, few or many, or a class for an expanded clone.

j_gene: TRBJ2-7; d_gene: -; abundance: few; v_gene: TRBV11-2; CDR3aa: CASQLTRDGNSYEQYF; CDR3nt: TGTGCCAGCCAATTAACCCGGGACGGAAACTCCTACGAGCAGTACTTC
j_gene: TRBJ2-3; d_gene: -; abundance: -; v_gene: TRBV28; CDR3aa: CASSSPSTDNTDTQYF; CDR3nt: TGTGCCAGCAGTTCTCCCTCCACCGACAACACAGATACGCAGTATTTT
j_gene: TRBJ2-1; d_gene: -; abundance: few; v_gene: TRBV7-2; CDR3aa: CASSHGPSRREQFF; CDR3nt: TGTGCCAGCAGCCACGGCCCTAGCAGACGTGAGCAGTTCTTC
j_gene: TRBJ1-1; d_gene: -; abundance: many; v_gene: TRBV12-3/TRBV12-4; CDR3aa: CASSPTQGLNTEAFF; CDR3nt: TGTGCCAGCAGTCCTACACAGGGCCTGAACACTGAAGCTTTCTTT
j_gene: TRBJ2-7; d_gene: -; abundance: many; v_gene: TRBV7-4; CDR3aa: CASSLRAAYEQYF; CDR3nt: TGTGCCAGCAGCTTACGGGCAGCCTACGAGCAGTACTTC
j_gene: TRBJ1-2; d_gene: -; abundance: -; v_gene: TRBV10-2; CDR3aa: CASSESYRSGYTF; CDR3nt: TGCGCCAGCAGTGAGTCATACAGATCGGGCTACACCTTC
j_gene: TRBJ2-3; d_gene: TRBD2; abundance: few; v_gene: TRBV5-6; CDR3aa: CASSLDAGGTDTQYF; CDR3nt: TGTGCCAGCAGCTTGGATGCGGGGGGCACAGATACGCAGTATTTT
j_gene: TRBJ2-3; d_gene: TRBD2; abundance: few; v_gene: TRBV5-1; CDR3aa: CASSRISGGTPTRTDTQYF; CDR3nt: TGCGCCAGCAGCCGGATCAGCGGGGGGACGCCTACCCGGACAGATACGCAGTATTTT
j_gene: TRBJ2-7; d_gene: TRBD1; abundance: few; v_gene: TRBV7-9; CDR3aa: CASSEIQGSPYEQYF; CDR3nt: TGTGCCAGCAGCGAGATACAGGGGTCCCCCTACGAGCAGTACTTC
j_gene: TRBJ2-5; d_gene: -; abundance: -; v_gene: TRBV20-1; CDR3aa: CSAPHPSRGTPYQETQYF; CDR3nt: TGCAGTGCTCCACATCCGAGCCGGGGAACACCTTATCAAGAGACCCAGTACTTC
j_gene: TRBJ2-1; d_gene: -; abundance: few; v_gene: TRBV20-1; CDR3aa: CSARGGYNEQFF; CDR3nt: TGCAGTGCTAGAGGCGGATACAATGAGCAGTTCTTC
j_gene: TRBJ2-3; d_gene: TRBD2; abundance: -; v_gene: TRBV30; CDR3aa: CAWRRLAGGPDTQYF; CDR3nt: TGTGCCTGGAGGCGACTAGCGGGGGGGCCAGATACGCAGTATTTT
j_gene: TRBJ1-2; d_gene: -; abundance: -; v_gene: TRBV5-1; CDR3aa: CASSSFEDGYGYTF; CDR3nt: TGCGCCAGCAGTTCATTCGAGGATGGCTATGGCTACACCTTC
j_gene: TRBJ2-3; d_gene: -; abundance: few; v_gene: TRBV28; CDR3aa: CASSDPGAADTQYF; CDR3nt: TGTGCCAGCAGTGACCCCGGGGCGGCAGATACGCAGTATTTT
j_gene: TRBJ2-7; d_gene: -; abundance: -; v_gene: TRBV2; CDR3aa: CASMGGAYEQYF; CDR3nt: TGTGCCAGCATGGGGGGCGCCTACGAGCAGTACTTC
j_gene: TRBJ1-5; d_gene: -; abundance: -; v_gene: TRBV7-6; CDR3aa: CASSTGINQPQHF; CDR3nt: TGTGCCAGCAGCACTGGGATCAATCAGCCCCAGCATTTT
j_gene: TRBJ2-7; d_gene: -; abundance: few; v_gene: TRBV12-3/TRBV12-4; CDR3aa: CASSSVLRIHEQYF; CDR3nt: TGTGCCAGCAGCAGCGTTTTGAGGATCCACGAGCAGTACTTC
j_gene: TRBJ2-3; d_gene: -; abundance: many; v_gene: TRBV6-4; CDR3aa: CASSEGGTSTDTQYF; CDR3nt: TGTGCCAGCAGTGAAGGGGGGACTAGCACAGATACGCAGTATTTT
j_gene: TRBJ2-3; d_gene: -; abundance: few; v_gene: TRBV12-3/TRBV12-4; CDR3aa: CASSPGGGTDTQYF; CDR3nt: TGTGCCAGCAGTCCTGGGGGTGGCACAGATACGCAGTATTTT
j_gene: TRBJ2-3; d_gene: TRBD1; abundance: -; v_gene: TRBV7-9; CDR3aa: CASSLSGQGDTDTQYF; CDR3nt: TGTGCCAGCAGCTTATCGGGACAGGGTGACACAGATACGCAGTATTTT
j_gene: TRBJ2-7; d_gene: -; abundance: -; v_gene: TRBV12-3/TRBV12-4; CDR3aa: CASGVATYEQYF; CDR3nt: TGTGCCAGCGGGGTTGCCACCTACGAGCAGTACTTC
j_gene: TRBJ1-6; d_gene: -; abundance: -; v_gene: TRBV7-9; CDR3aa: CAIPGGTYNSPLHF; CDR3nt: TGTGCCATCCCGGGCGGCACCTATAATTCACCCCTCCACTTT
j_gene: TRBJ2-7; d_gene: TRBD1; abundance: -; v_gene: TRBV7-9; CDR3aa: CASSDRVSYEQYF; CDR3nt: TGTGCCAGCTCGGACAGGGTATCCTACGAGCAGTACTTC
j_gene: TRBJ2-7; d_gene: TRBD1; abundance: -; v_gene: TRBV6-5; CDR3aa: CASSYSGDRGFEQYF; CDR3nt: TGTGCCAGCAGTTACTCCGGGGACAGGGGGTTCGAGCAGTACTTC
j_gene: TRBJ2-1; d_gene: -; abundance: few; v_gene: TRBV20-1; CDR3aa: CSARDRATESYNEQFF; CDR3nt: TGCAGTGCTAGAGATAGGGCCACCGAGTCCTACAATGAGCAGTTCTTC
j_gene: TRBJ2-1; d_gene: -; abundance: few; v_gene: TRBV4-1; CDR3aa: CASSPRASRAMDNEQFF; CDR3nt: TGCGCCAGCAGCCCGCGGGCTAGCAGGGCTATGGACAATGAGCAGTTCTTC
j_gene: TRBJ2-2; d_gene: TRBD2; abundance: few; v_gene: TRBV12-3/TRBV12-4; CDR3aa: CASSFSGANTGELFF; CDR3nt: TGTGCCAGCAGTTTCAGCGGGGCGAACACCGGGGAGCTGTTTTTT
j_gene: TRBJ2-2; d_gene: TRBD1; abundance: -; v_gene: TRBV10-3; CDR3aa: CAIADRDRVAGELFF; CDR3nt: TGTGCCATCGCTGACCGGGACAGGGTGGCCGGGGAGCTGTTTTTT
j_gene: TRBJ2-7; d_gene: -; abundance: few; v_gene: TRBV20-1; CDR3aa: CSALPTGSSYEQYF; CDR3nt: TGCAGTGCTCTCCCGACAGGCAGCTCCTACGAGCAGTACTTC
j_gene: TRBJ1-6; d_gene: -; abundance: few; v_gene: TRBV3-1; CDR3aa: CASTRDSYNSPLHF; CDR3nt: TGTGCCAGCACCCGCGACTCCTATAATTCACCCCTCCACTTT
j_gene: TRBJ1-2; d_gene: -; abundance: -; v_gene: TRBV12-3/TRBV12-4; CDR3aa: CASSILASGYTF; CDR3nt: TGTGCCAGCAGTATCCTCGCCAGTGGCTACACCTTC
j_gene: TRBJ2-7; d_gene: -; abundance: -; v_gene: TRBV10-3; CDR3aa: CAISEMAGSNYEQYF; CDR3nt: TGTGCCATCAGTGAGATGGCAGGGAGTAACTACGAGCAGTACTTC
j_gene: TRBJ2-7; d_gene: -; abundance: -; v_gene: TRBV2; CDR3aa: CAISPRYSYEQYF; CDR3nt: TGTGCCATTTCGCCTCGATACTCCTACGAGCAGTACTTC
j_gene: TRBJ2-5; d_gene: TRBD2; abundance: few; v_gene: TRBV7-2; CDR3aa: CASSPGQRGYQETQYF; CDR3nt: TGTGCCAGCAGCCCCGGCCAGCGGGGGTACCAAGAGACCCAGTACTTC
j_gene: TRBJ2-1; d_gene: TRBD2; abundance: few; v_gene: TRBV7-9; CDR3aa: CASSPWASGSYEQFF; CDR3nt: TGTGCCAGCAGCCCTTGGGCTAGCGGGAGCTATGAGCAGTTCTTC
j_gene: TRBJ2-3; d_gene: TRBD1; abundance: few; v_gene: TRBV12-3/TRBV12-4; CDR3aa: CASSSGQAFTDTQYF; CDR3nt: TGTGCCAGCAGCTCCGGACAGGCGTTCACAGATACGCAGTATTTT
j_gene: TRBJ2-1; d_gene: -; abundance: few; v_gene: TRBV4-1; CDR3aa: CASSQAGEQGEQFF; CDR3nt: TGCGCCAGCAGCCAGGCAGGGGAACAGGGTGAGCAGTTCTTC
j_gene: TRBJ2-1; d_gene: -; abundance: -; v_gene: TRBV10-3; CDR3aa: CAISDESSYNEQFF; CDR3nt: TGTGCCATCAGTGATGAAAGCTCCTACAATGAGCAGTTCTTC
j_gene: TRBJ2-2; d_gene: -; abundance: many; v_gene: TRBV11-2; CDR3aa: CASSVYGRELFF; CDR3nt: TGTGCCAGCAGCGTGTACGGGAGGGAGCTGTTTTTT